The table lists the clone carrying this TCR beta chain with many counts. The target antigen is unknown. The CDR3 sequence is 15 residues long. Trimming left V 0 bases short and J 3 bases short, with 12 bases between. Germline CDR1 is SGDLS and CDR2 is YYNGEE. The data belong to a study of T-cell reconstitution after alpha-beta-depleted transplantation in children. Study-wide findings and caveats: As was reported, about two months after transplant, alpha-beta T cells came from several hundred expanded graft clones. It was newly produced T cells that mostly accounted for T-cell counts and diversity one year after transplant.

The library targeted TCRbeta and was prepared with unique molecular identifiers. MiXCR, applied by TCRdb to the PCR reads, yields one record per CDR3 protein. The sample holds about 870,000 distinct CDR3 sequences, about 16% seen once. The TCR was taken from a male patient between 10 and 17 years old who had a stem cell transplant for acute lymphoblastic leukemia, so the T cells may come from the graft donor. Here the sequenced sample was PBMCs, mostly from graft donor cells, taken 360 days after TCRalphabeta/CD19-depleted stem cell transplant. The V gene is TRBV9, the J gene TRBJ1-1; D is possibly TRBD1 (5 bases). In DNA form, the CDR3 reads TGTGCCAGCAGCGTAGCTCGAGGGGTCGACACTGAAGCTTTCTTT. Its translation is CASSVARGVDTEAFF.